The sequence of this TCR beta chain was determined in a study of CD8 T cells in ankylosing spondylitis. General study results and limits: There was reportedly significant enrichment of clones that were disease-linked in matched ankylosing spondylitis synovial fluid. A TCR beta motif made of fewer than ten highly homologous variants seemed typical of ankylosing spondylitis blood. Clones that were linked to disease were CD8+ and were relatively rare in peripheral blood.

CDR1 LGHDT and CDR2 YNNKEL come from the germline V gene (reference sequence). This CDR3 has 17 amino acids. V gave up 0 bases and J gave up 4 bases; unmatched junction bases: 4. This clonotype occurred many times. As yet, its antigen is unknown. Library preparation for TCR beta used quantitative 5'-RACE with molecular barcodes. TCRdb re-analysed the 5' RACE reads in MiXCR, keeping a single row per CDR3 protein. The sample has about 240,000 distinct CDR3 sequences; roughly a tenth are singletons. The chain uses TRBV3-1 and TRBJ2-1; 12 bases line up with TRBD2. Input material: blood, either unsorted or a sorted T cell fraction (not recorded which). This receptor was obtained from a male donor with ankylosing spondylitis or in good health (not recorded which). For the CDR3, the DNA is TGTGCCAGCAGCCAAGACGCTAGCGGGAGGGTTTACAATGAGCAGTTCTTC. Its translation is CASSQDASGRVYNEQFF.